This T cell receptor beta chain was found in a study of blood T cell repertoires in COVID-19. Study-wide context: Both acute and convalescent COVID-19 samples were obtained from the United States, Italy and Spain. T cells, B-cell-depleted T cells, or PBMCs provided the cDNA or gDNA that served as material.

Authors' processing steps: Reference gene primer amplification yielded estimated nucleated cell counts. Method: immunoSEQ multiplex PCR; TCRdb's copy keeps in-frame clones and lacks some. V, J and clone size are those of that table, while D and trimming were read from the DNA. The table has roughly 150,000 clones, 86% seen once. V was pared by 6 bases and J by 4 bases, with 13 bases between. Looked up from germline, CDR1 is SEHNR and CDR2 is FQNEAQ (reference sequence). The CDR3 extends over 13 amino acids. This clone occurred once. The V and J genes are TRBV7-9 and TRBJ2-7, with D tentatively TRBD2 (7 bases). Sequencing used peripheral blood. This sequence was found in a woman in her 70s with acute or convalescent COVID-19. The CDR3 coding sequence is TGTGCCAGCAGTGTACGGGGGGCTTACGAGCAGTACTTC. It specifies CASSVRGAYEQYF.